This T cell receptor beta chain comes out of a study of molecular identifiers for immune sequencing clone quantification. The CDR3 runs to 16 residues. With V trimmed by 5 bases and J by 4 bases, 10 bases remained unmatched. Germline-derived CDR1 and CDR2 are SEHNR and FQNEAQ (reference sequence). This clonotype was seen a few times. TCRdb called the PCR reads again in MiXCR, with one record for every CDR3 protein. The sample comprises a few hundred thousand distinct CDR3 sequences, less than 30% of which are singletons, and around 0.79% rests with the top ten. The receptor's source is a human donor in good health. Some libraries in this study had Jurkat cell RNA spiked in. Specimen: naive CD8+ T cells from blood, with Jurkat cell RNA spiked in. The sample's subset: FACS-sorted CD8+CD4-CCR7+CD45RA+ naive T cells. The chain has TRBV7-9 and TRBJ2-1; TRBD1 matches at 8 bases. CDR3 sequence (DNA): TGTGCCAGCAGCCTGCAAGGACAGGGATTATACAATGAGCAGTTCTTC. This translates into CASSLQGQGLYNEQFF.